This entry features one TCR beta chain sequence. The data are from a study of blood T cell repertoires in COVID-19. Study context: Sites in the United States, Italy and Spain provided acute and convalescent COVID-19 samples. The cDNA or gDNA used as material had been derived from T cells, B-cell-depleted T cells, or PBMCs.

Original methodology: Scientists estimated how many nucleated cells there were by amplifying reference gene primers. The assay was immunoSEQ multiplex PCR, and TCRdb's table has in-frame clones only and misses some. V, J and clone size are taken as reported in that table, and D and trimming were inferred from the DNA itself. This table has 200,000 to 300,000 clones, about 90% appearing once. Germline loops: CDR1 WSHSY, CDR2 SAAADI. Trimming took off 4 bases at V and 1 base at J, with 13 bases between the two ends. This CDR3 has 16 amino acids. The Seattle patients, enrolled during active infection, were followed longitudinally.

J is TRBJ2-2 and V is TRBV10-2, with D perhaps TRBD1 (5 bases). Sequenced: peripheral blood. The sequence derives from a man aged 25-45 years with COVID-19, enrolled during active disease. The CDR3 nucleotides read TGCGCCAGCAGTGTGATAGGGGATCTGAACACCGGGGAGCTGTTTTTT. Protein product: CASSVIGDLNTGELFF.